Reported below is one T cell receptor (beta chain). Its specificity is unknown. This CDR3 region has 13 residues. Germline values: CDR1 SEHNR, CDR2 FQNEAQ (reference sequence). Trimming left V 3 bases short and J 3 bases short, with 8 bases between. Indicated time point: neoterminal ileum biopsy at postoperative endoscopy, about 6 months after surgery. This entry is derived from a study of T cell repertoires in ileal Crohn's disease. Study-wide context: Operated complications were stricturing disease (about 60%) and penetrating disease (about 40%). Regarding the study as a whole: Active smokers at surgery had more clonal expansions than non-smokers. Endoscopic recurrence occurred in every patient whose clonality exceeded 26.8%.

Generated by immunoSEQ multiplex PCR, the TCRdb table keeps only in-frame clones and is missing some. In the table there are just over 3,000 clones, roughly 89% of which are singletons. The clonotype was recovered from an adult with Crohn's disease. The source material was ileal tissue. The chain uses TRBV7-9 and TRBJ1-2; D perhaps matches TRBD1 (6 bases). The CDR3 reads CASSFPGDYGYTF. In DNA form, the CDR3 reads TGTGCCAGCAGCTTCCCAGGGGACTATGGCTACACCTTC.